Following are 23 T cell receptor beta chains from one sample sequenced in a study of beta chain features in type 1 diabetes. Study results and limitations: Significant though moderate, a shortening of TCRB CDR3s appeared in all four CD4+ subsets of Type 1 diabetes patients.

Expressed TCRB transcripts were sequenced because the entire RNA isolate underwent reverse transcription. Only in-frame clones appear in the TCRdb table, and some are missing; sequencing was by immunoSEQ multiplex PCR. This table has some 150,000 clones, more than 10% appearing once. Antigens of these TCRs are unknown. Sequencing input: central memory CD4+ T cells from blood. All receptors come from a man in his late teens or twenties with type 1 diabetes.

V is TRBV7-9 and J is TRBJ1-1; the D is unclear. This CDR3 is 13 amino acids long. The V gene's germline CDR1 is SEHNR and CDR2 FQNEAQ (reference sequence). V gave up 1 base and J gave up 3 bases, with 6 bases separating them. This CDR3 is CASSLDPDTEAFF. CDR3 DNA: TGTGCCAGCAGCTTAGATCCCGACACTGAAGCTTTCTTT.

As regards this clone: The sample has other DNA sequences that encode this CDR3 too. The chain combines TRBV9 with TRBJ1-1; TRBD1 matches at 8 bases. J was trimmed by 1 base and V by 3 bases; bases with no gene match: 2. CDR1 and CDR2 from the germline V gene are SGDLS and YYNGEE. The CDR3 loop spans 14 amino acids. Here the CDR3 DNA reads TGTGCCAGCAGCGCACAGGGGGGGAACACTGAAGCTTTCTTT. Protein: CASSAQGGNTEAFF.

A word on this clone: Only one base separates this from a far larger clonotype, so it likely reflects a read error. The V gene is TRBV4-2, the J gene TRBJ2-3; D call uncertain. V shed 3 bases and J shed 0 bases, with 1 base lying between them. Looked up from germline, CDR1 is LGHNA and CDR2 is YNFKEQ. This CDR3 region has 12 residues. CDR3 protein: CASSQSTDTQYF. In nucleotides, the CDR3 is TGTGCCAGCAGCCAGAGCACAGATACGCAGTATTTT.

This clone has just a few counts. The chain uses TRBV5-1 and TRBJ2-7; 8 bases align to TRBD1. The J segment lost 1 base and the V segment lost 3 bases, leaving 6 bases of the junction unmatched. The germline CDR1 and CDR2 sequences are SGHRS and YFSETQ. CDR3 size: 15 residues. CDR3 in DNA: TGCGCCAGCAGCTATACGGGACAGGCTTCCTACGAGCAGTACTTC. It is translated as CASSYTGQASYEQYF.

Only a few counts were recorded for this clone. This sequence joins TRBV15 and TRBJ1-3; no clear D gene. Germline-derived CDR1 and CDR2 are LNHNV and YYDKDF (reference sequence). The CDR3 spans 13 residues. Trimming left V 6 bases short and J 0 bases short, with 6 bases between. This chain's CDR3 is CATRSSSGNTIYF. The CDR3 DNA reads as TGTGCCACCAGGTCTTCCTCTGGAAACACCATATATTTT.

The chain is built from TRBV4-1 and TRBJ2-3; D could derive from TRBD1 or TRBD2 (5 bases each). V gave up 8 bases and J gave up 1 base, with 16 bases separating them. Germline loops: CDR1 MGHRA, CDR2 YSYEKL. The CDR3 sequence is 15 residues long. The CDR3 bases are TGCGCCAGCCGAGAGGGACCGCGGGGCACAGATACGCAGTATTTT. It codes for CASREGPRGTDTQYF.

This clone was seen only a few times. The chain combines TRBV19 with TRBJ1-1; the D gene is possibly TRBD1 (5 bases). The CDR3 has 14 amino acids. V was clipped by 3 bases and J by 1 base, with 9 bases between them. CDR1 is LNHDA, CDR2 SQIVND, per germline (reference sequence). The CDR3 spells CASSILGENTEAFF. The CDR3 DNA is TGTGCCAGTAGTATCCTAGGGGAGAACACTGAAGCTTTCTTT.

CDR3 nucleotides: TGCGCCAGCAGCCTAAGGGGGCTGGAGGAAAAACTGTTTTTT. This encodes CASSLRGLEEKLFF. The rearrangement links TRBV5-1 to TRBJ1-4; 7 nucleotides align to TRBD1. The germline V gene has CDR1 SGHRS and CDR2 YFSETQ. The junction had 8 bases not matched to a gene; V was cut back by 4 bases and J by 8 bases. The CDR3 covers 14 residues.

The table lists this clone with a few counts. The CDR3 sequence: CAITQGTPDTQYF. The CDR3, as DNA: TGTGCCATCACCCAGGGTACGCCAGATACGCAGTATTTT. The V call is TRBV10-3, the J call TRBJ2-3; possibly TRBD1 for D (5 bases). The CDR3 spans 13 residues. The germline V gene has CDR1 ENHRY and CDR2 SYGVKD. With 7 bases removed from V and 4 bases from J, the gap between germline ends came to 12 bases.

A few counts support this clone. The chain couples TRBV28 to TRBJ2-3; D gene ambiguous. The CDR3 is made up of 15 amino acids. V was pared by 3 bases and J by 3 bases, with 13 bases between. Germline assignment: CDR1 MDHEN and CDR2 SYDVKM. CDR3 coding DNA: TGTGCCAGCAGTTTCGGTTTACCCCGGACAGATACGCAGTATTTT. Amino acid sequence: CASSFGLPRTDTQYF.

The chain combines TRBV21-1 with TRBJ2-2; TRBD2, the table's D call, was not compared with the DNA. TRBV21-1 is a pseudogene segment. This CDR3 comprises 16 residues. The CDR3 loop reads CASSKDPPRGTGELFF. The CDR3 nucleotides are TGTGCCAGCAGCAAAGACCCACCCCGGGGGACCGGGGAGCTGTTTTTT.

On this clone: Other nucleotide sequences in the sample specify the same CDR3. The chain recombines TRBV6-4 with TRBJ1-5; no firm D call. This CDR3 region has 14 residues. Deletions cut 2 bases from V and 2 bases from J, with 7 bases between. The germline V gene has CDR1 MRHNA and CDR2 SNTAGT. The CDR3 sequence: CASSDAGGNQPQHF. The CDR3 DNA reads TGTGCCAGCAGTGACGCTGGGGGCAATCAGCCCCAGCATTTT.

This clone was detected only a few times. The V and J genes are TRBV7-6 and TRBJ1-5; a possible D gene is TRBD1 (5 bases). This CDR3 is built from 12 residues. Germline values: CDR1 SGHVS, CDR2 FNYEAQ. Trimming took 1 base from V and 14 from J, leaving 12 bases between them. In DNA form, the CDR3 reads TGTGCCAGCAGCTTAGATACAGGATCCAAGCATTTT. Translation: CASSLDTGSKHF. The entire variable domain, with the rest obtained from reference TRBV7-6 and TRBJ1-5, is as follows: GAGVSQSPRYKVTKRGQDVALRCDPISGHVSLYWYRQALGQGPEFLTYFNYEAQQDKSGLPNDRFSAERPEGSISTLTIQRTEQRDSAMYRCASSLDTGSKHFGDGTRLSIL.

The J gene is TRBJ2-1, the V gene TRBV7-7, with TRBD1 matching 7 bases. Trimming cost V 1 base and J 7 bases; bases outside gene matches: 4. The CDR3 covers 14 residues. Germline assignment: CDR1 SSHAT and CDR2 FNYEAQ (reference sequence). The CDR3 DNA reads TGTGCCAGCAGCTTAGAGGGGGCAAGGAATGAGCAGTTCTTC. Its protein is CASSLEGARNEQFF.

This clone was seen many times. The V and J genes are TRBV2 and TRBJ2-3, with D uncertain. The V and J ends lost 5 bases and 2 bases respectively, with 14 bases between them. CDR3 length equals 15 residues. CDR1 and CDR2 from the germline V gene are SNHLY and FYNNEI. The CDR3 is CASSITWTNTDTQYF. In nucleotides, the CDR3 is TGTGCCAGCAGTATTACCTGGACCAACACAGATACGCAGTATTTT.

The chain combines TRBV13 with TRBJ2-4, with D hard to call. The V gene lost 3 bases and the J gene lost 0 bases, with 9 bases spanning the gap. This CDR3 is built from 15 residues. Germline V lookup: CDR1 PRHDT, CDR2 FYEKMQ (reference sequence). CDR3 sequence: CASSLMGLAKNIQYF. The CDR3 DNA reads as TGTGCCAGCAGCTTGATGGGCCTAGCCAAAAACATTCAGTACTTC.

This clone was observed a handful of times. The rearrangement uses TRBV29-1 and TRBJ1-2; TRBD1 might be the D (5 bases). There are 13 residues in the CDR3. CDR1 is SQVTM, CDR2 ANQGSEA, per germline. V lost 4 bases and J lost 3, with 12 bases in between. The CDR3 region is CSVVDQGYYGYTF. CDR3 coding DNA: TGCAGCGTTGTGGACCAGGGTTACTATGGCTACACCTTC.

The chain joins TRBV10-3 to TRBJ2-5, with 7 bases that match TRBD2. The CDR3 totals 15 residues. Germline trimming cut 0 bases from V and 5 bases from J; bases unmatched to any gene: 6. Per the germline V gene, CDR1 is ENHRY and CDR2 is SYGVKD. CDR3 DNA sequence: TGTGCCATCAGTGAGTCGATGGGAGGGATGGAGACCCAGTACTTC. Its translation: CAISESMGGMETQYF.

The chain carries TRBV28 and TRBJ1-3; D is unclear. CDR3 length equals 13 residues. Germline V gene data show CDR1 as MDHEN and CDR2 as SYDVKM. The V end lost 9 bases, the J end lost 4 bases, and 13 bases lay between the germline ends. The chain's CDR3 is CASQWHGGNTIYF. The DNA for the CDR3 is TGTGCCAGTCAATGGCATGGAGGAAACACCATATATTTT.

The rearrangement uses TRBV10-1 and TRBJ2-2; D is perhaps TRBD2 (5 bases). The CDR3 contains 14 residues. Germline CDR1 is WNHNN and CDR2 is SYGVQD (reference sequence). V was pared by 3 bases and J by 4 bases, with 9 bases between. The CDR3 region is CASSEYRGTGELFF. The CDR3 DNA reads as TGCGCCAGCAGTGAATACCGGGGCACCGGGGAGCTGTTTTTT.

The rearrangement joins TRBV11-2 to TRBJ2-7, with TRBD2 matching over 10 bases. The germline gives CDR1 SGHAT, CDR2 FQNNGV. This CDR3 has 15 residues. With 6 bases clipped from V and 12 bases from J, the junction kept 17 bases outside the gene matches. CDR3 bases: TGTGCCAGCAGACAAACCACCCTAGCGGGGGCCTCTGCGTACTTC. Its protein is CASRQTTLAGASAYF.

This clone was seen ten or more times. This chain uses TRBV5-1 with TRBJ1-4; no clear D gene. Germline V gene lookup returns CDR1 SGHRS and CDR2 YFSETQ. The CDR3 consists of 13 residues. V was pared by 2 bases and J by 4 bases, with 6 bases between. The CDR3 sequence: CASSLRLNEKLFF. The CDR3 DNA reads TGCGCCAGCAGCTTACGGCTTAATGAAAAACTGTTTTTT.

The V call is TRBV9, the J call TRBJ1-2; TRBD1 aligns across 7 bases. The CDR3 totals 16 residues. The trim removed 3 bases at V and 4 bases at J, leaving 12 bases unmatched. From germline, CDR1 is SGDLS and CDR2 YYNGEE. The CDR3 DNA reads as TGTGCCAGCAGCGGAATGTGGGACACAGGGGCCTATGGCTACACCTTC. Protein sequence: CASSGMWDTGAYGYTF.